These 12 T cell receptor beta chains originate from one sample sequenced in a study of T cell repertoires in cytomegalovirus infection. One entry per CDR3 protein, called by TCRdb with MiXCR from the reads. The table includes about 250,000 distinct CDR3 sequences, about 5.9% detected once. The sequenced sample consisted of PBMCs. These receptors were collected from a human donor in good health (CMV status not recorded). Some clones in this sample may be carry-over from other donors' samples.

This clonotype was found many times. V gene TRBV29-1 combines with J gene TRBJ1-2, with TRBD1 identical over 7 bases. From germline, CDR1 is SQVTM and CDR2 ANQGSEA. V lost 7 bases to trimming and J lost 3 bases; unmatched junction nucleotides: 5. This CDR3 is 12 amino acids long. The CDR3 DNA is TGCAGCGCCTCTCAGGGGGACTATGGCTACACCTTC. Its protein product is CSASQGDYGYTF.

At least ten counts were recorded for this clonotype. This chain connects TRBV7-2 to TRBJ1-2; 7 bases are shared with TRBD1. Looked up from germline, CDR1 is SGHTA and CDR2 is FQGNSA. Trimming took 3 bases from V and 8 from J; bases not matched to a gene: 12. This CDR3 spans 15 amino acids. The CDR3 nucleotides read TGTGCCAGCAGCTTTACGAAACAGGGGCGAGGGGGCTACACCTTC. This sequence encodes CASSFTKQGRGGYTF.

In its sample, this clonotype was seen many times. J is TRBJ1-1 and V is TRBV5-1; possible D gene TRBD1, 5 bases. The CDR3 sequence is 16 residues long. Germline V gives CDR1 SGHRS, CDR2 YFSETQ. V was clipped by 0 bases and J by 1 base, with 13 bases between them. The CDR3 bases are TGCGCCAGCAGCTTGGTGAGTATCAGGGCGAACACTGAAGCTTTCTTT. Its protein is CASSLVSIRANTEAFF.

This clonotype came up many times. The CDR3 loop reads CASILAGGPRDTQYF. The CDR3 nucleotides are TGTGCCAGCATCTTAGCGGGGGGGCCGAGAGATACGCAGTATTTT. The chain joins TRBV12-3 or TRBV12-4 to TRBJ2-3; 11 positions match TRBD2. J was trimmed by 5 bases and V by 7 bases; bases with no gene match: 8. The length of the CDR3 is 15 residues.

This clonotype was detected ten times or more. The chain combines TRBV7-9 with TRBJ2-7; no clear D. V shed 2 bases and J shed 4 bases, with 12 bases lying between them. This CDR3 has 14 residues. In germline, CDR1 is SEHNR, CDR2 FQNEAQ (reference sequence). CDR3 region: CASSLPGGPYEQYF. The CDR3 coding sequence is TGTGCCAGCAGCTTACCCGGCGGCCCGTACGAGCAGTACTTC.

This clonotype was picked up many times. The chain has TRBV7-2 and TRBJ1-2, with D tentatively TRBD1 (5 bases). The CDR3 loop spans 15 amino acids. Germline CDR1 and CDR2: SGHTA and FQGNSA. V was cut by 3 bases and J by 0 bases, with 11 bases left in between. The CDR3 coding sequence is TGTGCCAGCAGCTTCAAGGGGCCTCCTAACTATGGCTACACCTTC. This gives the protein CASSFKGPPNYGYTF.

The chain uses TRBV20-1 and TRBJ2-1, with D possibly TRBD1 on 7 matching bases. The CDR3 has 16 amino acids. Germline V gene lookup returns CDR1 DFQATT and CDR2 SNEGSKA (reference sequence). Trimming left V 1 base short and J 2 bases short, with 15 bases between. DNA of the CDR3: TGCAGTGCTAGAGTCCGGAGGGGGCTAACCTACAATGAGCAGTTCTTC. This translates into CSARVRRGLTYNEQFF.

Ten or more counts support this clonotype. The gene calls are TRBV20-1 and TRBJ2-7; TRBD2 aligns across 9 bases. This CDR3 spans 16 amino acids. Trimming cost V 0 bases and J 0 bases; bases outside gene matches: 6. Germline CDR1 is DFQATT and CDR2 is SNEGSKA (reference sequence). CDR3 residues: CSARDYQRGDSYEQYF. The CDR3 bases are TGCAGTGCTAGAGATTACCAGCGGGGGGACTCCTACGAGCAGTACTTC.

This clonotype was counted at least ten times. The gene calls are TRBV7-8 and TRBJ2-3; a possible D gene is TRBD1 (6 bases). The V gene's germline CDR1 is SGHVS and CDR2 FQNEAQ. This CDR3 is 15 amino acids long. Between the trimmed V and J ends, which lost 5 bases and 0 bases, there was a span of 12 bases. The DNA of the CDR3 is TGTGCCAGCAGCGCCGACAGGAAGAGCACAGATACGCAGTATTTT. Translating it yields CASSADRKSTDTQYF.

In the case of this clonotype: A much larger clone lies one base from this, so it may be a read error. The chain carries TRBV2 and TRBJ2-5; 11 bases are a match to TRBD2. Looked up from germline, CDR1 is SNHLY and CDR2 is FYNNEI. CDR3 length: 15 amino acids. The CDR3 loop reads CASSPLTSGTETLYF. Written as DNA, the CDR3 is TGTGCCAGCAGTCCCCTGACTAGCGGGACGGAGACCCTGTACTTC.

There are many counts of this clonotype. The V and J genes are TRBV12-3 or TRBV12-4 and TRBJ1-2; D call uncertain. This CDR3 region has 13 residues. The V end lost 7 bases, the J end lost 8 bases, and 17 bases lay between the germline ends. CDR3 bases: TGTGCCAGCATCCCTTCACGGGCAGGCGGCTACACCTTC. Residues: CASIPSRAGGYTF.

In this sample, this clonotype turned up many times. The rearrangement uses TRBV29-1 and TRBJ2-4; D is unresolved. The ends were cut back, 5 bases at V and 6 bases at J, with 8 bases in the middle. Looked up from germline, CDR1 is SQVTM and CDR2 is ANQGSEA. CDR3 length: 11 residues. The CDR3 protein is CSVSMGNIQYF. Here the CDR3 DNA reads TGCAGCGTTTCCATGGGAAACATTCAGTACTTC.